These 21 T cell receptor beta chains were all obtained from the same sample, sequenced in a study of CXCR3-negative and CXCR3-positive naive CD8 T cells. Libraries of TRB cDNA were made by 5' RACE and carried UMIs. TCRdb re-called the 5' RACE reads and gives one entry per CDR3 protein, without DNA. The sample spans around 50,000 distinct CDR3 sequences; the ten largest clones claim about 1.6%. Specimen: naive CXCR3- CD8+ T cells from blood. Subset denoted: CD45RO-CCR7+CD27+CD95- naive CD8+ T cells lacking CXCR3 (TNR3-). These receptor sequences come from a human donor in good health. Some clones in this sample may be carry-over from other donors' samples.

The CDR3 region is CASSQEGGWDRAYEQYF. V usage is TRBV4-2 and J usage is TRBJ2-7; the D gene TCRdb calls, TRBD1, cannot be checked with no DNA. The CDR3 has 17 amino acids. Germline V gives CDR1 LGHNA, CDR2 YNFKEQ.

By frequency, this clonotype registers medium-sized. The chain carries TRBV4-2 and TRBJ2-2. Per the germline V gene, CDR1 is LGHNA and CDR2 is YNFKEQ. This CDR3 is built from 14 residues. This chain's CDR3 is CASSQGFESGELFF.

V gene TRBV13 combines with J gene TRBJ2-3; the TRBD2 assignment by TCRdb is unverifiable without DNA. The germline V gene encodes CDR1 PRHDT and CDR2 FYEKMQ (reference sequence). The CDR3 has 17 residues. The CDR3 loop is CASSSRLAVSLTDTQYF.

Here the CDR3 reads CASSYTTPSSEQYF. The chain has TRBV6-2 or TRBV6-3 and TRBJ2-7; TCRdb's D gene call, TRBD1, goes unchecked for lack of DNA. In germline, CDR1 is MNHEY, CDR2 SVGEGT. The CDR3 contains 14 residues.

This sequence joins TRBV7-9 and TRBJ2-3. The germline V gene encodes CDR1 SEHNR and CDR2 FQNEAQ (reference sequence). This CDR3 contains 14 residues. The CDR3 region is CASSSTAGTDTQYF.

The rearrangement joins TRBV27 to TRBJ2-7; the D call of TRBD1 rests on TCRdb alone, since no DNA is present to check it. The germline gives CDR1 MNHEY, CDR2 SMNVEV (reference sequence). This CDR3 has 15 amino acids. Here the CDR3 reads CASSLGTGGTYEQYF.

The rearrangement joins TRBV27 to TRBJ2-1; the D call of TRBD2 rests on TCRdb alone, since no DNA is present to check it. The CDR3 contains 19 residues. Germline V gene lookup returns CDR1 MNHEY and CDR2 SMNVEV (reference sequence). The CDR3 is CASSVAGSVNRREEEEQFF.

This chain connects TRBV27 to TRBJ2-7; TCRdb reports TRBD1, a call that lacks DNA to check it against. Per germline, CDR1 MNHEY and CDR2 SMNVEV (reference sequence). CDR3 length: 14 residues. CDR3 protein: CASSLMEGADEQYF.

The V gene is TRBV10-3, the J gene TRBJ2-1. From germline, CDR1 is ENHRY and CDR2 SYGVKD. The CDR3 covers 14 residues. CDR3 amino acids: CAISGPDSYNEQFF.

The chain uses TRBV2 and TRBJ2-1; there is no DNA to check the TCRdb D call of TRBD2. CDR1 is SNHLY, CDR2 FYNNEI, per germline. This CDR3 spans 15 amino acids. The CDR3 sequence is CASSEGTSVYNEQFF.

The rearrangement uses TRBV20-1 and TRBJ2-7. From germline, CDR1 is DFQATT and CDR2 SNEGSKA (reference sequence). The CDR3 runs to 15 residues. The CDR3 loop reads CSARDPTYSLYEQYF.

V usage is TRBV20-1 and J usage is TRBJ1-6; the TCRdb call, TRBD1, lacks DNA for checking. Germline V CDR1 and CDR2: DFQATT, SNEGSKA (reference sequence). This CDR3 spans 17 amino acids. The CDR3 spells CSASPLEEGDYNSPLHF.

The chain joins TRBV28 to TRBJ2-3; TCRdb names TRBD1, which stays unverified in the absence of DNA. Germline V gene data show CDR1 as MDHEN and CDR2 as SYDVKM. The CDR3 consists of 15 residues. CDR3: CASSPPRGSTDTQYF.

The V gene is TRBV3-1, the J gene TRBJ1-5; TCRdb's assignment of TRBD1 cannot be checked, as there is no DNA. Germline values: CDR1 LGHDT, CDR2 YNNKEL (reference sequence). The CDR3 covers 14 residues. CDR3 residues: CASSPGQEDQPQHF.

The rearrangement uses TRBV20-1 and TRBJ2-4; the D gene TCRdb calls, TRBD1, cannot be checked with no DNA. Germline V lookup: CDR1 DFQATT, CDR2 SNEGSKA (reference sequence). CDR3 length equals 16 residues. CDR3 residues: CSARESDRPRGNIQYF.

This CDR3 reads CASSLVRDSSSYEQYF. The chain uses TRBV5-5 and TRBJ2-7; TCRdb's D call of TRBD2 is untestable without DNA. There are 16 residues in the CDR3. Germline CDR1 is SGHKS and CDR2 is YYEKEE (reference sequence).

This clonotype registers medium-sized by frequency. The chain combines TRBV14 with TRBJ2-7. This CDR3 has 16 amino acids. Germline values: CDR1 SGHDN, CDR2 FVKESK. The CDR3 reads CASSQVPLDGYYEQYF.

The chain employs TRBV12-3 or TRBV12-4 and TRBJ2-7; the TCRdb D gene call, TRBD1, has no DNA to confirm it. The CDR3 loop spans 16 amino acids. The CDR3: CASSPLDASLAYEQYF.

The chain joins TRBV12-3 or TRBV12-4 to TRBJ1-1. The CDR3 contains 13 residues. CDR3 region: CASRESLNTEAFF.

The rearrangement joins TRBV9 to TRBJ1-2; there is no DNA to check the TCRdb D call of TRBD1. CDR3 length equals 13 residues. The germline gives CDR1 SGDLS, CDR2 YYNGEE. CDR3: CASSGDRIYGYTF.

The chain joins TRBV2 to TRBJ2-2; with no DNA, the TCRdb D assignment of TRBD1 cannot be verified. Per the germline V gene, CDR1 is SNHLY and CDR2 is FYNNEI. The CDR3 sequence is 12 residues long. The chain's CDR3 is CASRRVTGELFF.